The entry that follows covers one T cell receptor (beta chain) sequence. The method was immunoSEQ multiplex PCR; TCRdb's version includes in-frame clones alone and lacks a portion of them. The profile shows approximately 140,000 clones, more than 80% of them singletons. The CDR3 has 15 amino acids. Germline assignment: CDR1 MGHRA and CDR2 YSYEKL. The V end lost 4 bases, the J end lost 4 bases, and 16 bases lay between the germline ends. These data come from a study of T cell responses to AZD1222 COVID-19 vaccine. This specimen consisted of peripheral blood, obtained on day 0 of AZD1222 vaccination. This clonotype was obtained from an adult in good health. The chain uses TRBV4-1 and TRBJ1-2; D is possibly TRBD1 (5 bases). The CDR3 here is CASSRDPQDSYGYTF. CDR3 DNA: TGCGCCAGCAGCCGAGACCCACAGGATAGCTATGGCTACACCTTC.